These T cell receptor beta chains were read from a single sample in a study of T cells in Graves' hyperthyroidism and ophthalmopathy. TCRdb independently ran MiXCR on the multiplex PCR reads; one entry per CDR3 protein. The repertoire holds a few hundred thousand distinct CDR3 sequences, with 46% as singletons. The specimen sequenced was peripheral blood or thyroid tissue (not recorded which). These receptors all come from an adult woman with Graves' disease, either hyperthyroidism or ophthalmopathy (not recorded which). The conserved cysteine and the conserved F or W are not part of the CDR3 here. For some rows the clone size is stated as once, few or many, or as a class when expanded; others skip it.

J,size,V,CDR3
TRBJ2-5,few,TRBV29-1,SVGTAGETQY
TRBJ1-2,-,TRBV7-2,ASSDPGTGVYGYT
TRBJ2-7,-,TRBV12-3/TRBV12-4,ASSRAEYEQY
TRBJ1-1,-,TRBV12-3/TRBV12-4,ASSYEVTEAF
TRBJ2-7,few,TRBV7-9,ASSQDLGSWESYEQY
TRBJ2-2,many,TRBV4-1,ASRGQNTGELF
TRBJ1-5,few,TRBV27,ASSSTTGGNQPQH
TRBJ2-7,-,TRBV10-2,ASTPGPGQKY
TRBJ1-6,-,TRBV29-1,SVTGRGTYSPLH
TRBJ1-1,once,TRBV20-1,SASLRTEAF
TRBJ2-6,many,TRBV20-1,SARDHRLSGANVLT